Presented here are 20 T cell receptor beta chains from one specimen sequenced in a study of T cells in Graves' hyperthyroidism and ophthalmopathy. Authors of the study amplified TCR beta CDR3 regions from RNA transcripts. Researchers ran a first-round RT-PCR on the TCR CDR3 using the HTBI primer set. TCRdb re-analysed the multiplex PCR reads in MiXCR, keeping a single row per CDR3 protein. The sample lists nearly 600,000 distinct CDR3 sequences; approximately 15% were seen once. Specimen: blood. The receptors come from a woman in her twenties or thirties with Graves' hyperthyroidism that later progressed to Graves' ophthalmopathy.

This clonotype was recorded at least ten times. This chain joins TRBV7-6 and TRBJ2-3; 10 bases agree with TRBD2. Germline assignment: CDR1 SGHVS and CDR2 FNYEAQ. This CDR3 spans 15 amino acids. J gave up 4 bases and V 3 bases, and 4 bases lay outside the gene matches. The CDR3 nucleotides are TGTGCCAGCAGCTTCGGGCTAGCGGGAGCAGATACGCAGTATTTT. It translates to CASSFGLAGADTQYF.

Only a few counts were recorded for this clonotype. The genes are TRBV20-1 and TRBJ1-1; no clear D. Trimming removed 0 bases at V and 11 bases at J, with 10 bases between. The CDR3 is 11 residues long. Germline V gene sequence: CDR1 DFQATT, CDR2 SNEGSKA (reference sequence). CDR3 amino acids: CSARDSVPAFF. The CDR3 bases are TGCAGTGCTAGAGACAGCGTCCCGGCTTTCTTT.

The chain's CDR3 is CASSFKDTQYF. CDR3 nucleotide sequence: TGTGCCAGCAGTTTTAAAGATACGCAGTATTTT. The V and J genes are TRBV27 and TRBJ2-3; D is undetermined. V was shortened by 3 bases and J by 5 bases, with 3 bases between the two germline ends. This CDR3 comprises 11 residues. CDR1 and CDR2 from the germline V gene are MNHEY and SMNVEV (reference sequence).

V is TRBV5-4 and J is TRBJ2-2; 12 positions match TRBD2. V trimming: 1 base; J trimming: 3 bases; junction bases outside the gene matches: 4. The germline V gene has CDR1 SGHNT and CDR2 YYREEE (reference sequence). The CDR3 sequence is 17 residues long. The CDR3 spells CASSLKGLAGYTGELFF. The DNA for the CDR3 is TGTGCCAGCAGCTTGAAGGGACTAGCGGGCTACACCGGGGAGCTGTTTTTT.

In this sample, this clonotype turned up many times. The chain has TRBV10-3 and TRBJ1-1, with D maybe TRBD1 (6 bases). Germline CDR1 reads ENHRY; CDR2 reads SYGVKD. V was clipped by 0 bases and J by 4 bases, with 12 bases between them. CDR3 size: 15 residues. The CDR3 reads CAISESGGRGTEAFF. The CDR3 DNA is TGTGCCATCAGTGAGTCGGGGGGGCGCGGCACTGAAGCTTTCTTT.

V usage is TRBV5-1 and J usage is TRBJ2-1; 9 positions match TRBD2. V was pared by 3 bases and J by 6 bases, with 7 bases of the junction left unmatched. The CDR3 extends over 15 amino acids. CDR1 SGHRS and CDR2 YFSETQ come from the germline V gene. CDR3 residues: CASSWLAGTLNEQFF. In nucleotides, the CDR3 is TGCGCCAGCAGCTGGCTAGCGGGGACCCTCAATGAGCAGTTCTTC.

The J gene is TRBJ2-1, the V gene TRBV9; D gene ambiguous. The germline V gene has CDR1 SGDLS and CDR2 YYNGEE. The ends were cut back, 6 bases at V and 6 bases at J, with 16 bases in the middle. This CDR3 region has 14 residues. The CDR3 sequence is CASKGPEASNEQFF. The CDR3 DNA reads as TGTGCCAGCAAAGGACCCGAGGCAAGCAATGAGCAGTTCTTC.

This clonotype was detected only a few times. As DNA, the CDR3 is TGTGCCAGCAGCCATAGCCCAGGGTTATTTAGCAATCAGCCCCAGCATTTT. Its protein is CASSHSPGLFSNQPQHF. The genes are TRBV28 and TRBJ1-5, with D maybe TRBD1 (5 bases). The V and J ends lost 6 bases and 0 bases respectively, with 18 bases between them. The germline CDR1 and CDR2 sequences are MDHEN and SYDVKM. CDR3 size: 17 residues.

This clonotype was detected ten times or more. The rearrangement uses TRBV3-1 and TRBJ2-1; the match to TRBD2 covers 11 bases. The V gene end was trimmed by 3 bases and the J gene end by 2 bases; junction bases not matched to a gene: 9. The CDR3 is 18 residues long. The germline V gene encodes CDR1 LGHDT and CDR2 YNNKEL (reference sequence). The chain's CDR3 is CASSQSALAGGPYNEQFF. In nucleotides, the CDR3 is TGTGCCAGCAGCCAGTCCGCCCTAGCGGGAGGCCCCTACAATGAGCAGTTCTTC.

V and J are TRBV4-2 and TRBJ1-5; D not certain. The CDR3 covers 13 residues. CDR1 and CDR2 from the germline V gene are LGHNA and YNFKEQ. V was shortened by 0 bases and J by 6 bases, with 6 bases between the two germline ends. The CDR3 sequence: CASSQDQSQPQHF. Here the CDR3 DNA reads TGTGCCAGCAGCCAAGATCAGAGTCAGCCCCAGCATTTT.

The rearrangement uses TRBV12-3 or TRBV12-4 and TRBJ2-1; no clear D gene. The CDR3 covers 11 residues. V lost 5 bases to trimming and J lost 6 bases, with 5 bases between them. CDR3 protein: CASSTFNEQFF. The CDR3 DNA sequence: TGTGCCAGCAGTACATTCAATGAGCAGTTCTTC.

The rearrangement joins TRBV19 to TRBJ1-1; no clear D. CDR3 size: 14 residues. Per germline, CDR1 LNHDA and CDR2 SQIVND (reference sequence). The ends were cut back, 2 bases at V and 1 base at J, with 8 bases in the middle. Here the CDR3 reads CASSIRKENTEAFF. CDR3 bases: TGTGCCAGTAGTATAAGAAAGGAGAACACTGAAGCTTTCTTT.

V is TRBV7-9 and J is TRBJ1-6; a weak D match, TRBD1 (5 bases). Germline values: CDR1 SEHNR, CDR2 FQNEAQ (reference sequence). Trimming stripped 5 bases from V and 10 bases from J, with 18 bases between. The CDR3 totals 15 residues. The CDR3 bases are TGTGCCAGCAGCCCGACCGGGGCCGTTTCCTCACCCCTCCACTTT. Protein: CASSPTGAVSSPLHF.

The V gene is TRBV3-1, the J gene TRBJ1-5; the match to TRBD1 covers 12 bases. CDR1 is LGHDT, CDR2 YNNKEL, per germline (reference sequence). CDR3 length equals 19 residues. V lost 8 bases and J lost 1; bases outside the gene matches: 15. CDR3: CASSPRGQGAGVSNQPQHF. DNA for the CDR3: TGTGCCAGCTCACCAAGGGGACAGGGGGCAGGGGTGAGCAATCAGCCCCAGCATTTT.

This clonotype came up many times. The chain uses TRBV19 and TRBJ2-7, with a possible D match to TRBD2 (7 bases). With 8 bases removed from V and 1 base from J, the gap between germline ends came to 21 bases. This CDR3 has 16 amino acids. Germline CDR1 LNHDA, CDR2 SQIVND (reference sequence). The CDR3 loop is CASGPGGQSGSYEQYF. The CDR3, as DNA: TGTGCCAGTGGGCCCGGGGGGCAGTCAGGATCCTACGAGCAGTACTTC.

J is TRBJ2-7 and V is TRBV20-1; 10 bases line up with TRBD1. Per the germline V gene, CDR1 is DFQATT and CDR2 is SNEGSKA (reference sequence). Germline trimming cut 0 bases from V and 3 bases from J; bases unmatched to any gene: 11. The CDR3 is made up of 17 amino acids. The CDR3 DNA reads as TGCAGTGCTAGAGAGATGGGGACAGGGGCTCGTGACTACGAGCAGTACTTC. Translation gives CSAREMGTGARDYEQYF.

V is TRBV28 and J is TRBJ2-5; no reliable D call. Germline V gene lookup returns CDR1 MDHEN and CDR2 SYDVKM. Trimming removed 6 bases from V and 2 bases from J, with 10 bases in between. The CDR3 is 13 residues long. The CDR3 loop is CASSLTWQETQYF. The CDR3 bases are TGTGCCAGCAGCCTAACATGGCAAGAGACCCAGTACTTC.

This clonotype showed up many times. The J gene is TRBJ2-3, the V gene TRBV18, with 10 bases identical to TRBD2. The CDR3 is 15 residues long. Germline V CDR1 and CDR2: KGHSH, LQKENI. The trim removed 4 bases at V and 6 bases at J, leaving 7 bases unmatched. CDR3 DNA sequence: TGTGCCAGCTCACTAACTAGCGGGGCCCCGGATACGCAGTATTTT. Its translation is CASSLTSGAPDTQYF.

This clonotype has just a few counts. This sequence joins TRBV4-1 and TRBJ2-7, with 8 bases matching TRBD1. The trim removed 6 bases at V and 5 bases at J, leaving 9 bases unmatched. Germline V lookup: CDR1 MGHRA, CDR2 YSYEKL. The CDR3 runs to 14 residues. The CDR3 DNA reads TGCGCCAGCAGTCACGACAGGGGCCCCGACGAGCAGTACTTC. Its protein is CASSHDRGPDEQYF.

This clonotype was found many times. The chain recombines TRBV20-1 with TRBJ1-4; 9 bases map to TRBD1. V was pared by 5 bases and J by 7 bases, with 8 bases of the junction left unmatched. Germline CDR1 is DFQATT and CDR2 is SNEGSKA (reference sequence). The CDR3 runs to 14 residues. As DNA, the CDR3 is TGCAGTGCTGAAACCGGGACAGGGAGTGAAAAACTGTTTTTT. Protein product: CSAETGTGSEKLFF.